This is a list of T cell receptor beta chains from one sample in a study of blood T cell repertoires in COVID-19. This table comes from immunoSEQ multiplex PCR, and its TCRdb copy is limited to in-frame clones, with some not included. The data show just over 300,000 clones, approximately 89% seen once. The sequenced sample consisted of PBMCs or T cells enriched from blood (not recorded which). These receptors were obtained from a woman aged 40-49 years who had recovered from COVID-19. The CDR3 runs from the conserved cysteine through the conserved F or W. The size field is filled for only some rows; it gives once, few, many or a size class.

abundance	v_gene	j_gene	CDR3aa
-	TRBV18	TRBJ2-2	CASSPGQNTGELFF
few	TRBV19	TRBJ2-7	CASSTPGQGLYEQYF
once	TRBV7-2	TRBJ2-7	CASSLRTGYSYEQYF
-	TRBV7-8	TRBJ2-1	CASSQGLSHNEQFF
-	TRBV5-4	TRBJ2-5	CASSLAGDRFVETQYF
-	TRBV9	TRBJ1-2	CASSEATGGGIDYGYTF
-	TRBV11-3	TRBJ2-1	CASSLEHSPYNEQFF
-	TRBV5-4	TRBJ2-5	CASSLPGQEETQYF
-	TRBV2	TRBJ1-2	CASSRTGGLGYTF
-	TRBV30	TRBJ1-2	CAVRREMDYGYTF
-	TRBV24-1	TRBJ1-1	CATSDTGTANTEAFF
-	TRBV19	TRBJ1-5	CASTMGQGGNQPQHF
once	TRBV27	TRBJ2-7	CASSFGTGGFNEQYF
-	TRBV4-1	TRBJ2-1	CASSLEGEGYNEQFF
-	TRBV6-4	TRBJ1-4	CASSVGQPGKLFF
-	TRBV11-3	TRBJ2-7	CASSLLIGTVYEQYF
-	TRBV29-1	TRBJ1-4	CSVVTGAIEKLFF
-	TRBV7-2	TRBJ1-2	CASSLASPYGYTF
-	TRBV5-1	TRBJ1-2	CASSPQGADYGYTF
-	TRBV7-9	TRBJ2-7	CASSPPGGTGSKGPYEQYF
-	TRBV21-1	TRBJ2-3	CASSPAGLGTDTQYF
-	TRBV7-8	TRBJ2-7	CASSSSFLSGRPRDEQYF
-	TRBV4-3	TRBJ1-2	CASSQDKGGSYTF
-	TRBV7-8	TRBJ2-5	CASSPGGGRGETQYF
-	TRBV12-3/TRBV12-4	TRBJ2-2	CASSSGLTGELFF
-	TRBV4-1	TRBJ2-1	CASSQDLSSYNEQFF
-	TRBV19	TRBJ2-1	CASRPDRGSYNEQFF
-	TRBV6-6	TRBJ1-3	CASSSPGVGNTIYF
-	TRBV2	TRBJ1-3	CASSTSGNTIYF
-	TRBV4-3	TRBJ2-1	CASSQLYGKILNEQFF
-	TRBV7-2	TRBJ2-1	CASSLSAGNEQFF